These 24 T cell receptor beta chains were all obtained from the same sample, sequenced in a study of blood T cell repertoires in COVID-19. The table came from immunoSEQ multiplex PCR; TCRdb's copy has only in-frame clones and leaves some out. The data hold about 150,000 clones, with roughly 90% observed a single time. The sequenced material came from PBMCs or T cells enriched from blood (not recorded which). The receptors come from a woman in her thirties with acute COVID-19.

CDR3 loop: CASSQGAFNQPQHF. Written as DNA, the CDR3 is TGTGCCAGCAGTCAGGGGGCTTTCAATCAGCCCCAGCATTTT. The J gene is TRBJ1-5, the V gene TRBV9; 8 bases are shared with TRBD1. The ends lost 5 bases at V and 3 bases at J; junction bases unmatched: 4. CDR3 size: 14 residues. From germline, CDR1 is SGDLS and CDR2 YYNGEE.

This clone was counted a few times. This chain connects TRBV29-1 to TRBJ2-7; D uncertain. The CDR3 extends over 14 amino acids. The germline V gene encodes CDR1 SQVTM and CDR2 ANQGSEA. The germline V and J ends were trimmed by 5 bases and 2 bases, with 16 bases remaining between them. The CDR3: CSVPQNELPYEQYF. In DNA form, the CDR3 reads TGCAGCGTTCCTCAAAACGAGCTTCCCTACGAGCAGTACTTC.

The chain recombines TRBV11-2 with TRBJ2-3; no definite D call. Germline V lookup: CDR1 SGHAT, CDR2 FQNNGV. V lost 4 bases and J lost 2, with 13 bases in between. The CDR3 consists of 15 residues. The CDR3 sequence is CASSSGSSFTDTQYF. The CDR3 DNA follows: TGTGCCAGCAGCTCCGGTAGTAGCTTCACAGATACGCAGTATTTT. Drawing the rest from reference TRBV11-2 and TRBJ2-3, the complete variable domain is EAGVAQSPRYKIIEKRQSVAFWCNPISGHATLYWYQQILGQGPKLLIQFQNNGVVDDSQLPKDRFSAERLKGVDSTLKIQPAKLEDSAVYLCASSSGSSFTDTQYFGPGTRLTVL.

The chain joins TRBV5-1 to TRBJ2-1; TRBD2 is a possible D gene (5 bases). The germline gives CDR1 SGHRS, CDR2 YFSETQ. The CDR3 extends over 16 amino acids. V was shortened by 4 bases and J by 0 bases, with 14 bases between the two germline ends. DNA for the CDR3: TGCGCCAGCAGCACATCCGGGGTCATCTCCTACAATGAGCAGTTCTTC. Encoded protein: CASSTSGVISYNEQFF. The entire variable domain, with the rest obtained from reference TRBV5-1 and TRBJ2-1, is as follows: KAGVTQTPRYLIKTRGQQVTLSCSPISGHRSVSWYQQTPGQGLQFLFEYFSETQRNKGNFPGRFSGRQFSNSRSEMNVSTLELGDSALYLCASSTSGVISYNEQFFGPGTRLTVL.

The rearrangement joins TRBV9 to TRBJ2-3, with 7 bases identical to TRBD1. V gave up 4 bases and J gave up 3 bases; unmatched junction bases: 8. Germline-derived CDR1 and CDR2 are SGDLS and YYNGEE. The CDR3 consists of 15 residues. In DNA, the CDR3 is TGTGCCAGCAGCCTCGGGCAGGGGGAAACAGATACGCAGTATTTT. This encodes CASSLGQGETDTQYF.

This chain links TRBV4-1 with TRBJ2-7, with 13 nucleotides matching TRBD2. This CDR3 contains 16 residues. Losses at the gene ends were 3 bases for V and 5 bases for J; bases not matched to a gene: 7. Looked up from germline, CDR1 is MGHRA and CDR2 is YSYEKL. As DNA, the CDR3 is TGCGCCAGCAGCCATGGACTAGCGGGAGATTCCCACGAGCAGTACTTC. Translation: CASSHGLAGDSHEQYF.

In this sample, this clone turned up once. The rearrangement uses TRBV7-3 and TRBJ2-1; TRBD2 is a possible D gene (5 bases). This CDR3 comprises 13 residues. The germline gives CDR1 SGHTA, CDR2 FQGTGA. V was cut by 1 base and J by 7 bases, with 8 bases left in between. CDR3 sequence (DNA): TGTGCCAGCAGCTTAATCGGGGAGAATGAGCAGTTCTTC. This gives the protein CASSLIGENEQFF.

This clone was observed once. This chain uses TRBV15 with TRBJ1-2; no clear D. This CDR3 contains 15 residues. V lost 0 bases to trimming and J lost 8 bases, with 16 bases between them. From germline, CDR1 is LNHNV and CDR2 YYDKDF (reference sequence). The CDR3 coding sequence is TGTGCCACCAGCAGAGATCGGAACTTCCCGGGGGGCTACACCTTC. Its translation is CATSRDRNFPGGYTF.

The V call is TRBV3-1 (or the pseudogene TRBV3-2), the J call TRBJ2-5; a possible D gene is TRBD2 (5 bases). V dropped 2 bases and J dropped 5 bases, with 15 bases sitting between them. CDR1 and CDR2 (germline): LGHDT, YNNKEL (reference sequence). The CDR3 covers 15 residues. CDR3 loop: CASSQRPAGGETQYF. The CDR3 DNA reads as TGTGCCAGCAGCCAACGCCCGGCGGGTGGGGAGACCCAGTACTTC.

This clone was counted a single time. The rearrangement links TRBV30 to TRBJ1-2, with D perhaps matching TRBD1 (5 bases). V was trimmed by 0 bases and J by 0 bases, leaving 14 bases between them. The V gene's germline CDR1 is GTSNPN and CDR2 SVGIG (reference sequence). The CDR3 runs 16 residues. CDR3 region: CAWSVAGRVANYGYTF. CDR3 bases: TGTGCCTGGAGTGTTGCGGGACGGGTAGCTAACTATGGCTACACCTTC.

The chain carries TRBV5-4 and TRBJ2-5, with TRBD2 matching 7 bases. V trimming: 5 bases; J trimming: 3 bases; junction bases outside the gene matches: 13. Germline lookup yields CDR1 SGHNT and CDR2 YYREEE (reference sequence). This CDR3 is 16 amino acids long. DNA of the CDR3: TGTGCCAGCAGACCCAAGGCGGGGGACGCCGAAGAGACCCAGTACTTC. Translation gives CASRPKAGDAEETQYF.

This chain connects TRBV19 to TRBJ1-1, with TRBD1 identical over 8 bases. The CDR3 length is 17 residues. CDR1 and CDR2 from the germline V gene are LNHDA and SQIVND (reference sequence). With V trimmed by 1 base and J by 0 bases, 7 bases remained unmatched. CDR3 sequence: CASSIARSTGVNTEAFF. The CDR3 DNA follows: TGTGCCAGTAGTATAGCCCGCTCGACAGGGGTGAACACTGAAGCTTTCTTT.

This clone appeared once. V is TRBV15 and J is TRBJ2-5; 16 positions agree with TRBD2. J gave up 5 bases and V 0 bases, and 6 bases lay outside the gene matches. This CDR3 is built from 18 residues. Germline V gene data show CDR1 as LNHNV and CDR2 as YYDKDF (reference sequence). The CDR3 spells CATSREGLAGGVRETQYF. The CDR3 DNA is TGTGCCACCAGCAGAGAGGGACTAGCGGGAGGGGTCCGGGAGACCCAGTACTTC.

The V gene is TRBV14, the J gene TRBJ2-1, with 10 bases fitting TRBD1. V shed 4 bases and J 7 bases; nucleotides not matched to a gene: 7. The CDR3 spans 15 residues. Per the germline V gene, CDR1 is SGHDN and CDR2 is FVKESK. The CDR3 DNA reads TGTGCCAGCAGCCCGGGACAGGGGAGGATGAATGAGCAGTTCTTC. Translation: CASSPGQGRMNEQFF. Together with reference TRBV14 and TRBJ2-1, the CDR3 gives the full variable domain: EAGVTQFPSHSVIEKGQTVTLRCDPISGHDNLYWYRRVMGKEIKFLLHFVKESKQDESGMPNNRFLAERTGGTYSTLKVQPAELEDSGVYFCASSPGQGRMNEQFFGPGTRLTVL.

V gene TRBV9 combines with J gene TRBJ2-2; D not certain. V gave up 0 bases and J gave up 1 base, with 4 bases separating them. CDR1 and CDR2 from the germline V gene are SGDLS and YYNGEE. The CDR3 has 14 amino acids. CDR3 nucleotides: TGTGCCAGCAGCGTAGACTGGAACACCGGGGAGCTGTTTTTT. This gives the protein CASSVDWNTGELFF.

In its sample, this clone was seen once. This chain links TRBV27 with TRBJ1-4, with a weak D call TRBD1 (6 bases). V lost 7 bases and J lost 8, with 20 bases in between. The CDR3 runs to 15 residues. Germline V gene lookup returns CDR1 MNHEY and CDR2 SMNVEV (reference sequence). CDR3: CASKGGGLLDEKLFF. The CDR3 coding sequence is TGTGCCAGCAAGGGTGGGGGCTTACTAGACGAAAAACTGTTTTTT.

The V gene is TRBV3-1 (or the pseudogene TRBV3-2), the J gene TRBJ2-5; D gene ambiguous. V lost 4 bases and J lost 3, with 15 bases in between. The length of the CDR3 is 15 residues. The germline CDR1 and CDR2 sequences are LGHDT and YNNKEL (reference sequence). The CDR3 DNA reads as TGTGCCAGCAGCCGTTCGACTCTCCTGAAAGAGACCCAGTACTTC. This sequence encodes CASSRSTLLKETQYF.

V gene TRBV6-2 or TRBV6-3 combines with J gene TRBJ1-2; 7 positions match TRBD1. This CDR3 is 15 amino acids long. Trimming removed 2 bases from V and 7 bases from J; junction bases left unmatched: 10. The germline V gene encodes CDR1 MNHEY and CDR2 SVGEGT. CDR3: CASSYHLDRDGGYTF. The DNA of the CDR3 is TGTGCCAGCAGTTACCACCTCGACAGGGACGGTGGCTACACCTTC.

J is TRBJ1-5 and V is TRBV5-8, with TRBD1 matching 12 bases. Losses at the gene ends were 3 bases for V and 1 base for J; bases not matched to a gene: 5. CDR1 and CDR2 from the germline V gene are SGHTS and YDEGEE. CDR3 length: 17 residues. The CDR3 DNA sequence: TGTGCCAGCAGCTCGGGACAGGGGGCTTGGAGCAATCAGCCCCAGCATTTT. Amino acid sequence: CASSSGQGAWSNQPQHF.

This clone was picked up a small number of times. The chain is built from TRBV19 and TRBJ1-1, with 7 bases lining up with TRBD1. This CDR3 region has 14 residues. V lost 6 bases to trimming and J lost 2 bases; unmatched junction nucleotides: 6. Germline values: CDR1 LNHDA, CDR2 SQIVND (reference sequence). In DNA form, the CDR3 reads TGTGCCAGTAGGTCGACAGGGATCAACACTGAAGCTTTCTTT. Amino acids: CASRSTGINTEAFF.

The chain has TRBV6-2 or TRBV6-3 and TRBJ2-4; 10 bases map to TRBD2. With 2 bases clipped from V and 7 bases from J, the junction kept 5 bases outside the gene matches. This CDR3 is built from 15 residues. Germline V CDR1 and CDR2: MNHEY, SVGEGT. CDR3 region: CASSYPEREGNIQYF. The CDR3 coding sequence is TGTGCCAGCAGTTACCCAGAGCGGGAGGGGAACATTCAGTACTTC.

The chain links TRBV21-1 to TRBJ2-7; the D call TRBD2 from the table was never checked on the DNA. TRBV21-1 is reported as a pseudogene. The length of the CDR3 is 18 residues. In DNA, the CDR3 is TGTGCCAGCAGCAAAAGGAGGAATCGGACGGCGACTTCCTACGAGCAGTACTTC. This encodes CASSKRRNRTATSYEQYF.

The chain combines TRBV4-1 with TRBJ1-1; tentatively, D is TRBD1 (6 bases). The ends were cut back, 5 bases at V and 4 bases at J, with 17 bases in the middle. There are 15 residues in the CDR3. Looked up from germline, CDR1 is MGHRA and CDR2 is YSYEKL. The CDR3 DNA reads TGCGCCAGCAGCTCGTGGACAGATGGCGGCACTGAAGCTTTCTTT. Its protein product is CASSSWTDGGTEAFF.

This chain links TRBV4-2 with TRBJ2-5; 9 nucleotides agree with TRBD2. CDR1 and CDR2 (germline): LGHNA, YNFKEQ. This CDR3 has 16 residues. The V gene end was trimmed by 0 bases and the J gene end by 5 bases; junction bases not matched to a gene: 7. CDR3 sequence reads: CASSQDPTSGGETQYF. The DNA for the CDR3 is TGTGCCAGCAGCCAAGACCCGACTAGCGGAGGGGAGACCCAGTACTTC.